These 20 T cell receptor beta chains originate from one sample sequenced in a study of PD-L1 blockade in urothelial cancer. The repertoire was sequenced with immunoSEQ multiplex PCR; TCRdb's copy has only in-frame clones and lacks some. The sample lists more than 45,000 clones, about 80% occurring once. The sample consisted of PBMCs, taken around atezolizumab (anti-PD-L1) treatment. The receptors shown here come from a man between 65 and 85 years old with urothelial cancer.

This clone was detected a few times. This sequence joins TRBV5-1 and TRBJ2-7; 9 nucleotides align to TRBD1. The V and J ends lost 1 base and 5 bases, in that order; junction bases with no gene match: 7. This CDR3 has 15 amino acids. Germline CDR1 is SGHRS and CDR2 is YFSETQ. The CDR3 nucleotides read TGCGCCAGCAGCTTGTGGGGACAGGGAAGGGACGAGCAGTACTTC. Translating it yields CASSLWGQGRDEQYF.

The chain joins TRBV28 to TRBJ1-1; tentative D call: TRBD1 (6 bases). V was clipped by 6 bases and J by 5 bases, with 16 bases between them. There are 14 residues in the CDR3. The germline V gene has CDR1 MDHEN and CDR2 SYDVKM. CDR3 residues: CASRLKPRGTEAFF. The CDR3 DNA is TGTGCCAGCAGATTAAAGCCGAGGGGGACTGAAGCTTTCTTT.

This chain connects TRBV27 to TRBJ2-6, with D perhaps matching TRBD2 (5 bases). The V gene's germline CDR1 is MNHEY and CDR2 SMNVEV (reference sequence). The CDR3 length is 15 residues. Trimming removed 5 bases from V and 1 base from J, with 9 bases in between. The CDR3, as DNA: TGTGCCAGCAGTGGTAGCGCATCTGGGGCCAACGTCCTGACTTTC. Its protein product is CASSGSASGANVLTF.

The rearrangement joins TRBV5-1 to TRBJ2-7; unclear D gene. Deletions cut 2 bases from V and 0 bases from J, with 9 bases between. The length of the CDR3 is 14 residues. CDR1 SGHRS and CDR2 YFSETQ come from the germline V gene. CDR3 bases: TGCGCCAGCAGCTTCGAGCTCCGCTCCTACGAGCAGTACTTC. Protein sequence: CASSFELRSYEQYF.

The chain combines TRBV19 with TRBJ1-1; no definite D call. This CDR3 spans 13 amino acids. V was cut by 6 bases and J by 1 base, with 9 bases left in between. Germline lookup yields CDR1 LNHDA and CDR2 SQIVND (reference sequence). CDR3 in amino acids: CASSQTRNTEAFF. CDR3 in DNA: TGTGCCAGTAGCCAGACAAGGAACACTGAAGCTTTCTTT.

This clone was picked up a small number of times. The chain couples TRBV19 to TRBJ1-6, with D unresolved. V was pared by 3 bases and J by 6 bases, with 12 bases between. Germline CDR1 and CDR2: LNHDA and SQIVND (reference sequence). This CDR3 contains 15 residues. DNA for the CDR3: TGTGCCAGTAGTATCTCCCAGACTTCTAATTCACCCCTCCACTTT. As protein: CASSISQTSNSPLHF.

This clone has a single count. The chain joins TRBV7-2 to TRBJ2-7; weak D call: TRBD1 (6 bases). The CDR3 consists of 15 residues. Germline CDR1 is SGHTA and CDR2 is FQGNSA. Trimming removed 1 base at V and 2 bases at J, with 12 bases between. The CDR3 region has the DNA TGTGCCAGCAGCTTAGTTGGTCAGGGGACCTACGAGCAGTACTTC. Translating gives CASSLVGQGTYEQYF.

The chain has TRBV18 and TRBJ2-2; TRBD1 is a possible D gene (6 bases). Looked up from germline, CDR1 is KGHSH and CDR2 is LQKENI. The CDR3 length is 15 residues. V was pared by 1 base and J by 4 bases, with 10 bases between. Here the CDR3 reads CASSPRRGSTGELFF. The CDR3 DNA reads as TGTGCCAGCTCACCACGCAGGGGAAGCACCGGGGAGCTGTTTTTT.

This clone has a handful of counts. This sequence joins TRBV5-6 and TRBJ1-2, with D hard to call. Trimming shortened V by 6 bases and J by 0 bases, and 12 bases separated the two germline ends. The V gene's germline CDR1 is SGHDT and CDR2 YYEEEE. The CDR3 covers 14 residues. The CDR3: CASNRRQTNYGYTF. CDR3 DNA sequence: TGTGCCAGCAACCGGAGGCAGACTAACTATGGCTACACCTTC.

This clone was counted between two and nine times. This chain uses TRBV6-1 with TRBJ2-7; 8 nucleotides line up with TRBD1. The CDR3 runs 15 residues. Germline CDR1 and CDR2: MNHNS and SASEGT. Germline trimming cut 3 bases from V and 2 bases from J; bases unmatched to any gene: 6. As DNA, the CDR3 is TGTGCCAGCAGTGAGCCGGGACAGGCTGCCTACGAGCAGTACTTC. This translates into CASSEPGQAAYEQYF.

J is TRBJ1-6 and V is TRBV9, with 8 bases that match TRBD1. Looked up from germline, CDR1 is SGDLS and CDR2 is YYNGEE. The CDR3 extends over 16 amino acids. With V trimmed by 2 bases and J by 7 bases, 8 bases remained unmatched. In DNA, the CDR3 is TGTGCCAGCAGCGTTACCGACAGGGGAAAAAATTCACCCCTCCACTTT. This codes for CASSVTDRGKNSPLHF.

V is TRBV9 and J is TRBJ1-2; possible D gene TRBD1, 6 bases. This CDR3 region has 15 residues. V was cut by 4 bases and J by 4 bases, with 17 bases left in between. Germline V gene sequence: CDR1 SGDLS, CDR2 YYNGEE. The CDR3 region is CASSPQGFSLYGYTF. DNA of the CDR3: TGTGCCAGCAGCCCACAGGGATTCTCCCTCTATGGCTACACCTTC. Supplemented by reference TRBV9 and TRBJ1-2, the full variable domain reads DSGVTQTPKHLITATGQRVTLRCSPRSGDLSVYWYQQSLDQGLQFLIQYYNGEERAKGNILERFSAQQFPDLHSELNLSSLELGDSALYFCASSPQGFSLYGYTFGSGTRLTVV.

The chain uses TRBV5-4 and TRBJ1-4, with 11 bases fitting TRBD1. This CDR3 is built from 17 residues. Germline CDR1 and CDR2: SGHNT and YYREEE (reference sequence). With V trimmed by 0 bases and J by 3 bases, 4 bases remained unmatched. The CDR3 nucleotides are TGTGCCAGCAGCTTGGGAGGGGACAGGGGGGCTAATGAAAAACTGTTTTTT. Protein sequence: CASSLGGDRGANEKLFF.

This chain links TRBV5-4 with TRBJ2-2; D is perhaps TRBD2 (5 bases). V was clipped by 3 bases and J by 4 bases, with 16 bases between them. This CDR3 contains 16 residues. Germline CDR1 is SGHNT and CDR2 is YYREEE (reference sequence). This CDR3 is CASSSSGGAGTGELFF. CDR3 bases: TGTGCCAGCAGCTCCTCAGGCGGCGCGGGCACCGGGGAGCTGTTTTTT.

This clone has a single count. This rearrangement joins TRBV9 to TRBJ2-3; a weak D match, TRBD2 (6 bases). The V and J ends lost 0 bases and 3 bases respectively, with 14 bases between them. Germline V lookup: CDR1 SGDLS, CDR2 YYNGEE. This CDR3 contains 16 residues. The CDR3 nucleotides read TGTGCCAGCAGCGTAGGTGCGGGAATTCGAACAGATACGCAGTATTTT. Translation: CASSVGAGIRTDTQYF.

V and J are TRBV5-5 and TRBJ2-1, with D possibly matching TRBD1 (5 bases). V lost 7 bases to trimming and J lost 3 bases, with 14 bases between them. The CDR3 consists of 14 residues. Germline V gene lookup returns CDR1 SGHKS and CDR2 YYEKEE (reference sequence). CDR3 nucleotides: TGTGCCAGCCGCAGGGCTGGTAGCTACAATGAGCAGTTCTTC. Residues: CASRRAGSYNEQFF.

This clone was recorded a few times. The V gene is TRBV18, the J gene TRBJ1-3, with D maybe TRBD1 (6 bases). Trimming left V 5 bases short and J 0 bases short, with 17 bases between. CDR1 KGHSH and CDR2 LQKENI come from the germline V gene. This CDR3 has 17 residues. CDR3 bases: TGTGCCAGCTCAAGAGACTTTGACAGGAGCTCTGGAAACACCATATATTTT. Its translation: CASSRDFDRSSGNTIYF.

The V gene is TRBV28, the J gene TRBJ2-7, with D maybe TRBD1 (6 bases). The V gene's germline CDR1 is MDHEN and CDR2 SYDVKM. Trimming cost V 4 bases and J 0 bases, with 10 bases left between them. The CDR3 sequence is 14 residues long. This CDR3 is CASSWAGDSYEQYF. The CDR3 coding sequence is TGTGCCAGCAGTTGGGCAGGGGACTCCTACGAGCAGTACTTC.

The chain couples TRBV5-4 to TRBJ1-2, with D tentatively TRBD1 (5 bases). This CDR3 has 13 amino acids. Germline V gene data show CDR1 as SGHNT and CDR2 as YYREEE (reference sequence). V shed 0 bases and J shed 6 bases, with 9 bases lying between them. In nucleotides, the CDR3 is TGTGCCAGCAGCTTGGACCCACAGGATGGCTACACCTTC. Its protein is CASSLDPQDGYTF.

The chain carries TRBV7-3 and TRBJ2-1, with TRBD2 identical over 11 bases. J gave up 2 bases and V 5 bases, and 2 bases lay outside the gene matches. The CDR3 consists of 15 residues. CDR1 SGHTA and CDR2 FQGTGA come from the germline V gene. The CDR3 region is CASSPGLAAYNEQFF. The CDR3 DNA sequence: TGTGCCAGCAGCCCGGGACTAGCGGCCTACAATGAGCAGTTCTTC.